This is a list of T cell receptor beta chains from one sample in a study of cytomegalovirus exposure and HLA in healthy donors. Assay used: immunoSEQ multiplex PCR; TCRdb lists only in-frame clones, some missing. Of 110,000 or so clones listed, approximately 88% are singletons. Sequencing was done on a sample of PBMCs. The receptors were gathered from a man aged 18 to 30 in good health and CMV-seronegative. CDR3s include the opening cysteine and the closing phenylalanine or tryptophan. Fields, in order: V gene, J gene, D gene, clone size, CDR3 protein, CDR3 DNA. D genes are given only for firm matches. Clone size, where shown, is once, few, many, or a class for clones that have expanded.

>TRBV4-2|TRBJ1-5|TRBD1|NA
CASSQEQGASNQPQHF
TGTGCCAGCAGCCAAGAACAGGGGGCAAGCAATCAGCCCCAGCATTTT
>TRBV7-9|TRBJ1-5|TRBD1|NA
CASSGTMGQGKNQPQHF
TGTGCCAGCAGCGGCACAATGGGACAGGGGAAAAATCAGCCCCAGCATTTT
>TRBV9|TRBJ2-3|TRBD2|NA
CASSVVREGRDTQYF
TGTGCCAGCAGCGTAGTACGGGAGGGCCGCGATACGCAGTATTTT
>TRBV4-3|TRBJ1-3|NA|NA
CASSQDISTRNTIYF
TGCGCCAGCAGCCAAGATATTTCCACAAGAAACACCATATATTTT
>TRBV18|TRBJ1-5|NA|NA
CASSPGQYNQPQHF
TGTGCCAGCTCCCCCGGACAGTACAATCAGCCCCAGCATTTT
>TRBV6-6|TRBJ1-1|NA|NA
CASSYREMNTEAFF
TGTGCCAGCAGTTACCGGGAAATGAACACTGAAGCTTTCTTT
>TRBV19|TRBJ2-7|TRBD2|NA
CASSSGLAGAYEQYF
TGTGCCAGTAGTTCAGGACTAGCGGGAGCCTACGAGCAGTACTTC
>TRBV28|TRBJ2-1|NA|NA
CASSPLRNEQFF
TGTGCCAGCAGTCCCCTACGCAATGAGCAGTTCTTC
>TRBV13|TRBJ1-2|NA|NA
CASSQRTVNYGYTF
TGTGCCAGCAGCCAACGGACAGTCAACTATGGCTACACCTTC
>TRBV6-1|TRBJ2-3|TRBD2|NA
CASSEYSGGNSPRDTQYF
TGTGCCAGCAGTGAATATAGCGGGGGGAACTCGCCCCGGGATACGCAGTATTTT
>TRBV15|TRBJ2-2|NA|NA
CATSTPPSGSSGTGELFF
TGTGCCACCAGCACCCCCCCGTCTGGGTCCTCGGGCACCGGGGAGCTGTTTTTT
>TRBV14|TRBJ2-1|NA|once
CASSQDQYRMQFF
TGTGCCAGCAGCCAAGATCAGTACAGGATGCAGTTCTTC
>TRBV4-3|TRBJ1-2|TRBD1|NA
CASSQRGQDNYGYTF
TGCGCCAGCAGCCAGAGGGGACAGGATAACTATGGCTACACCTTC
>TRBV30|TRBJ1-5|TRBD1|NA
CAWNPHRGGNQPQHF
TGTGCCTGGAACCCTCACAGGGGTGGGAATCAGCCCCAGCATTTT
>TRBV30|TRBJ1-3|NA|NA
CAWKGIGNTIYF
TGTGCCTGGAAGGGGATTGGAAACACCATATATTTT
>TRBV6-1|TRBJ2-1|TRBD2|few
CATDFSGSNEQFF
TGTGCCACCGACTTTAGCGGGAGTAATGAGCAGTTCTTC
>TRBV6-5|TRBJ2-1|NA|NA
CASSLIAEAYNEQFF
TGTGCCAGCAGTCTGATAGCGGAAGCTTACAATGAGCAGTTCTTC
>TRBV28|TRBJ2-5|NA|NA
CASGSPTGVGLGAQYF
TGTGCCAGCGGGTCTCCGACAGGTGTCGGACTGGGCGCCCAGTACTTC
>TRBV5-1|TRBJ2-3|NA|NA
CASSLDLDTQYF
TGCGCCAGCAGCTTGGATCTGGATACGCAGTATTTT
>TRBV11-2|TRBJ2-3|NA|NA
CASSFGAQKRTDTQYF
TGTGCCAGCAGCTTCGGAGCGCAAAAACGCACAGATACGCAGTATTTT
>TRBV27|TRBJ1-1|NA|NA
CASSRGNTEAFF
TGTGCCAGCAGTCGCGGGAACACTGAAGCTTTCTTT
>TRBV7-8|TRBJ2-1|TRBD2|NA
CASSLDSGGALYGEQFF
TGTGCCAGCAGCTTAGATAGCGGGGGGGCCCTCTACGGCGAGCAGTTCTTC
>TRBV7-9|TRBJ2-1|NA|once
CASLGQKHNEQFF
TGTGCCAGCCTTGGACAGAAGCACAATGAGCAGTTCTTC
>TRBV4-1|TRBJ1-3|TRBD1|NA
CASSQGPLRDRGFSSGNTIYF
TGCGCCAGCAGCCAAGGCCCACTCCGGGACAGGGGGTTCTCCTCTGGAAACACCATATATTTT
>TRBV4-1|TRBJ1-2|TRBD1|NA
CASSQDLAGGIGYGYTF
TGCGCCAGCAGCCAAGATTTGGCAGGGGGAATTGGCTATGGCTACACCTTC
>TRBV2|TRBJ2-7|NA|few
CASIRGGTGYF
TGTGCCAGCATAAGGGGAGGGACAGGGTACTTC
>TRBV28|TRBJ1-5|NA|NA
CASTAIISNQPQHF
TGTGCCAGCACCGCGATTATTAGCAATCAGCCCCAGCATTTT
>TRBV5-6|TRBJ2-3|TRBD2|NA
CASSQRLAGGINTQYF
TGTGCCAGCAGCCAAAGACTAGCGGGAGGAATAAATACGCAGTATTTT
>TRBV11-3|TRBJ1-1|NA|NA
CASSLVQGSEAFF
TGTGCCAGCAGCTTAGTGCAGGGCTCTGAAGCTTTCTTT
>TRBV28|TRBJ2-7|TRBD2|once
CASSSSGKEHEQYF
TGTGCCAGCAGTTCCAGCGGGAAGGAGCACGAGCAGTACTTC
>TRBV9|TRBJ2-2|NA|NA
CASSVVGLANTGELFF
TGTGCCAGCAGCGTAGTCGGACTGGCGAACACCGGGGAGCTGTTTTTT
>TRBV5-4|TRBJ2-1|NA|NA
CASSPTYNEQFF
TGTGCCAGCAGCCCGACTTACAATGAGCAGTTCTTC
>TRBV5-4|TRBJ2-1|NA|NA
CASSPLMSAYNEQFF
TGTGCCAGCAGCCCCCTCATGTCGGCCTACAATGAGCAGTTCTTC
>TRBV7-6|TRBJ1-4|NA|NA
CASSPLNEKLFF
TGTGCCAGTTCCCCTCTTAATGAAAAACTGTTTTTT
>TRBV6-5|TRBJ1-1|TRBD1|NA
CASRPDRGGTEAFF
TGTGCCAGCAGACCAGACAGGGGTGGCACTGAAGCTTTCTTT